This T cell receptor beta chain was captured by sequencing in a study of T cell responses to AZD1222 COVID-19 vaccine. Libraries were prepared by immunoSEQ multiplex PCR; TCRdb keeps only in-frame clonotypes and omits some of them. Of some 150,000 clones listed, 70% to 90% are singletons. This clone was counted once. Antigen unknown. Germline CDR1 and CDR2: LGHDT and YNNKEL (reference sequence). The CDR3 sequence is 14 residues long. V shed 4 bases and J shed 3 bases, with 12 bases lying between them. Broader study findings: The donor cohort was predominantly white British with a female majority, and clonal diversity may have been underestimated. Samples come after the peak T cell response, not at day 14.

Material: peripheral blood, obtained on day 0 of AZD1222 vaccination. The TCR originated in an adult in good health. The chain employs TRBV3-1 (or the pseudogene TRBV3-2) and TRBJ1-2, with D maybe TRBD1 (5 bases). The CDR3 reads CASSPPGGDYGYTF. In nucleotides, the CDR3 is TGTGCCAGCAGCCCGCCGGGGGGGGACTATGGCTACACCTTC.